The clone carrying this TCR beta chain was seen only once. Other DNA sequences from this sample encode an identical CDR3 as well. The entry originates in a study of shared clonotypes between healthy human individuals. Repertoires were generated with immunoSEQ multiplex PCR, while TCRdb's copy carries only in-frame clones and drops some. The repertoire holds about 2.4 million clones, with approximately 94% as singletons. Germline V gene sequence: CDR1 SQVTM, CDR2 ANQGSEA. The CDR3 is 12 amino acids. Trimming removed 4 bases at V and 0 bases at J, with 7 bases between. The chain joins TRBV29-1 to TRBJ2-7, with D unclear. Material for sequencing was naive CD4+ T cells sorted from blood. Stated subset: CD45RA+ positively selected. This sequence originates from a man between 18 and 35 years old in good health. DNA of the CDR3: TGCAGCGTTGCTCGAGACTCCTACGAGCAGTACTTC. Residues: CSVARDSYEQYF.